This TCR beta chain was obtained from a study of T cells in Graves' hyperthyroidism and ophthalmopathy. Study-wide background: Pretreatment peripheral blood was obtained at initial diagnosis. General study points: Also found in blood were most expanded thyroid clonotypes above 0.001.

Patients aged 18 to 65 had newly diagnosed hyperthyroidism lasting under 2 months. This clonotype was detected ten times or more. Its antigen remains unidentified. RNA transcripts yielded amplified TCR beta CDR3 regions. RT-PCR in the first round (using the HTBI primer set) targeted the TCR CDR3. Each CDR3 protein gets one entry after TCRdb re-called the multiplex PCR reads with MiXCR. The sample has fewer than 450,000 distinct CDR3 sequences, about 17% seen once; the top ten hold approximately 33%. The TCR was taken from a young woman with Graves' hyperthyroidism that later progressed to Graves' ophthalmopathy. The material sequenced was blood.

CDR3 bases: TGTGCCAGCTCACCATCGCCTAACGAGCAGTACTTC. Encoded protein: CASSPSPNEQYF. The gene calls are TRBV18 and TRBJ2-7; the D is unclear. The V gene's germline CDR1 is KGHSH and CDR2 LQKENI. Trimming took off 2 bases at V and 5 bases at J, with 7 bases between the two ends. The CDR3 is 12 amino acids.